This is a list of T cell receptor beta chains from one sample in a study of blood T cell repertoires in COVID-19. Using immunoSEQ multiplex PCR, the repertoire was profiled, and TCRdb retains in-frame clones only, with some absent. The top ten clones hold more than 8% of a sample with about 60,000 clones, around 80% of them seen once. Input material: peripheral blood. The receptors shown here come from a woman aged 80 or over with acute or convalescent COVID-19. CDR3s include the opening cysteine and the closing phenylalanine or tryptophan. D genes are given only for firm matches. Where a row states a size, it is once, few, many or the class of an expanded clone; other rows omit it.

V	size	D	J	CDR3	DNA
TRBV5-1	.	.	TRBJ2-6	CASSLERLEDVLTF	TGCGCCAGCAGCTTGGAGCGACTGGAGGACGTCCTGACTTTC
TRBV18	.	TRBD1	TRBJ2-7	CASSQPGQDSYEQYF	TGTGCCAGCTCACAACCGGGACAGGACTCCTACGAGCAGTACTTC
TRBV7-3	few	.	TRBJ2-7	CASSLPRQGEFYEQYF	TGTGCCAGCAGCCTTCCCCGGCAGGGTGAGTTCTACGAGCAGTACTTC
TRBV7-2	.	TRBD2	TRBJ2-1	CASSLVAGVGNEQFF	TGTGCCAGCAGCTTAGTAGCGGGAGTGGGGAATGAGCAGTTCTTC
TRBV6-5	once	TRBD2	TRBJ2-3	CASSRGEGTDTQYF	TGTGCCAGCAGCCGGGGGGAAGGCACAGATACGCAGTATTTT
TRBV20-1	.	TRBD1	TRBJ2-4	CSADRVNIQYF	TGCAGTGCCGACAGGGTCAACATTCAGTACTTC
TRBV5-4	.	TRBD2	TRBJ2-2	CASSSPTLAGGRITGELFF	TGTGCCAGCAGCAGTCCCACATTAGCGGGAGGGCGGATCACCGGGGAGCTGTTTTTT
TRBV29-1	.	TRBD2	TRBJ2-5	CSARGTSGSTETQYF	TGCAGCGCACGGGGGACTAGCGGGAGTACGGAGACCCAGTACTTC
TRBV18	.	.	TRBJ1-5	CASSPSTGRFQPQHF	TGTGCCAGCTCACCCTCAACAGGGAGATTTCAGCCCCAGCATTTT
TRBV18	.	TRBD1	TRBJ2-2	CASSQPGQGNTGELFF	TGTGCCAGCTCACAACCGGGACAGGGGAACACCGGGGAGCTGTTTTTT
TRBV11-2	.	TRBD1	TRBJ2-2	CASSRTGANTGELFF	TGTGCCAGCAGCCGGACAGGGGCGAACACCGGGGAGCTGTTTTTT
TRBV5-4	.	.	TRBJ1-5	CASSLQGSGQPQHF	TGTGCCAGCAGCTTACAGGGAAGTGGTCAGCCCCAGCATTTT
TRBV5-1	.	TRBD2	TRBJ2-3	CASSKSSGGASADTQYF	TGCGCCAGCAGCAAAAGCAGCGGGGGGGCCTCCGCAGATACGCAGTATTTT
TRBV24-1	.	.	TRBJ1-4	CATSDVGAGEKLFF	TGTGCCACCAGTGATGTAGGGGCCGGGGAAAAACTGTTTTTT
TRBV18	.	.	TRBJ2-3	CASSPPGRGDTQYF	TGTGCCAGCTCACCACCCGGACGGGGAGATACGCAGTATTTT
TRBV5-1	.	TRBD2	TRBJ2-2	CASSWGLAGPFGGELFF	TGCGCCAGCAGCTGGGGACTAGCGGGGCCCTTCGGCGGGGAGCTGTTTTTT
TRBV6-1	.	.	TRBJ1-2	CASSEALRQGSGSLGYGYTF	TGTGCCAGCAGTGAAGCGCTAAGGCAGGGATCCGGCTCTTTAGGATATGGCTACACCTTC
TRBV3-1/TRBV3-2	.	TRBD2	TRBJ2-7	CASSQDRVAGTSGKKQYF	TGTGCCAGCAGCCAAGACAGGGTCGCCGGGACTAGCGGGAAAAAACAGTACTTC
TRBV15	many	TRBD2	TRBJ2-1	CATSRDRERGINNEQFF	TGTGCCACCAGCAGAGATAGGGAGCGGGGAATTAACAATGAGCAGTTCTTC
TRBV19	.	.	TRBJ2-1	CATRNSGSYNEQFF	TGTGCCACCCGAAACAGTGGGTCCTACAATGAGCAGTTCTTC
TRBV2	.	TRBD1	TRBJ2-5	CASTLTGGKETQYF	TGTGCCAGCACGCTGACAGGGGGGAAAGAGACCCAGTACTTC
TRBV24-1	.	TRBD1	TRBJ2-7	CATSDLGQGFYEQYF	TGTGCCACCAGTGATTTAGGACAGGGGTTCTACGAGCAGTACTTC
TRBV28	.	TRBD1	TRBJ2-7	CASRGTGAYEQYF	TGTGCCAGCAGAGGGACAGGGGCCTACGAGCAGTACTTC
TRBV5-5	.	TRBD1	TRBJ1-6	CASSGGTGGNSPLHF	TGTGCCAGCAGCGGAGGGACAGGGGGTAATTCACCCCTCCACTTT